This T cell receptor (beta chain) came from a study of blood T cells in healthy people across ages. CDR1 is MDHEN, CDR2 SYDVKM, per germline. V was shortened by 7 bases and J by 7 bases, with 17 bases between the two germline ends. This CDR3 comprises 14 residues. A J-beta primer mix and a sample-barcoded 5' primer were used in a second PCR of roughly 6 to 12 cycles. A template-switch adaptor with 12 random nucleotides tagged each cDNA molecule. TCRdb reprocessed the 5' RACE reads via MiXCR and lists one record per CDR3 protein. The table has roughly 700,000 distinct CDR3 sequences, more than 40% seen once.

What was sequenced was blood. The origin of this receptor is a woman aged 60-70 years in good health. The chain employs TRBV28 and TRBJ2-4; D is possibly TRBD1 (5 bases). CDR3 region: CASNQVGVENIQYF. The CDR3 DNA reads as TGTGCCAGCAACCAGGTAGGGGTGGAGAACATTCAGTACTTC.